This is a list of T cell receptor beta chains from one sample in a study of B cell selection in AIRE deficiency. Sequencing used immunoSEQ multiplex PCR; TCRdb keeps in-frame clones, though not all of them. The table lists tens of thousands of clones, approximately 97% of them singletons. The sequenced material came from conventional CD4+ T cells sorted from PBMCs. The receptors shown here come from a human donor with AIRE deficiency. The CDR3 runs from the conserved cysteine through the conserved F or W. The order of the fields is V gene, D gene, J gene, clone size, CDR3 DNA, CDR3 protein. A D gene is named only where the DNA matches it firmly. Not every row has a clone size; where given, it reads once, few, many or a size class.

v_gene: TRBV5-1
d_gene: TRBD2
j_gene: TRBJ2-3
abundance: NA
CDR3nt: TGCGCCAGTGCGGGGGAGGATACGCAGTATTTT
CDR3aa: CASAGEDTQYF

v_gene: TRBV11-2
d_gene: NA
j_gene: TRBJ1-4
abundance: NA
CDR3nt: TGTGCCAGCAGCCGGGTTGGGGAAAAACTGTTTTTT
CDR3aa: CASSRVGEKLFF

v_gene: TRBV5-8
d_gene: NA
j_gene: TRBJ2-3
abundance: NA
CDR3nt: TGTGCCAGCAGCTTGCCCGACTATTCAGGGACAGATACGCAGTATTTT
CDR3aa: CASSLPDYSGTDTQYF

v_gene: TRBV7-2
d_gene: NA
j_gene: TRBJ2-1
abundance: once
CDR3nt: TGTGCCAGCAGCCCCCTGGGGGGAAGCTCCTACAATGAGCAGTTCTTC
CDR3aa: CASSPLGGSSYNEQFF

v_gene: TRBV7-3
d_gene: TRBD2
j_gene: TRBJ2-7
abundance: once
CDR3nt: TGTGCCAGCAGCTCATTAAGTCGGACTAGGAAAGACGAGCAGTACTTC
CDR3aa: CASSSLSRTRKDEQYF

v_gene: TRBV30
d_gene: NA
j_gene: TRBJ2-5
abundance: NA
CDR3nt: TGTGCCTGGAAGGCCAGGGACCAAGAGACCCAGTACTTC
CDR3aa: CAWKARDQETQYF

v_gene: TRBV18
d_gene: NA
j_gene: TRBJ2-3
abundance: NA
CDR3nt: TGTGCCAGCTCACCACCGGCATGGGCCCAATCGGGGGATACGCAGTATTTT
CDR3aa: CASSPPAWAQSGDTQYF

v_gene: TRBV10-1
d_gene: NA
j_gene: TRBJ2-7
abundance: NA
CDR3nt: TGCGCCAGCAGGCCGCCCGGACAGACCCACGAGCAGTACTTC
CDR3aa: CASRPPGQTHEQYF

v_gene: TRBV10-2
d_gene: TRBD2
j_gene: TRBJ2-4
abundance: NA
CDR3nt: TGCGCCAGCAGTGAGTTTGTCACTAGCGGGAGTGCCAAAAACATTCAGTACTTC
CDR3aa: CASSEFVTSGSAKNIQYF

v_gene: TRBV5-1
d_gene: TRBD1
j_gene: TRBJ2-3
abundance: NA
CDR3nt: TGCGCCAGCAGCCCGGGACAGACTAGCACAGATACGCAGTATTTT
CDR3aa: CASSPGQTSTDTQYF

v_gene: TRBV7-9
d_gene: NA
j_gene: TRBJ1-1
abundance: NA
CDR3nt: TGTGCCAGCAGCTTAGCACCAATGGAGGCTTTCTTT
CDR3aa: CASSLAPMEAFF

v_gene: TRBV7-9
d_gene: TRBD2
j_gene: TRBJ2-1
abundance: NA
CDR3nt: TGTGCCAGCAGCCCTCAACTAGCGGGAGTTTCCTACAATGAGCAGTTCTTC
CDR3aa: CASSPQLAGVSYNEQFF

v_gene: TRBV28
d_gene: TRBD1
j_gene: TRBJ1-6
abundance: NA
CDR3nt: TGTGCCAGCAGGGCAGGGGGCGGTAATTCACCCCTCCACTTT
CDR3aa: CASRAGGGNSPLHF

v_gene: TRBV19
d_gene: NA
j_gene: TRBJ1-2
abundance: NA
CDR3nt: TGTGCCAGTAGTATACAGGGTGCTGGCTACACCTTC
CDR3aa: CASSIQGAGYTF

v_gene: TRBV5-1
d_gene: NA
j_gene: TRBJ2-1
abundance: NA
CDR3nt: TGCGCCAGCACCCGGGACTCCTACAATGAGCAGTTCTTC
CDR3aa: CASTRDSYNEQFF

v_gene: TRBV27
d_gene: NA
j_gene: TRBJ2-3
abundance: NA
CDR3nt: TGTGCCAGCAGTTTAACGAGGGTCGGATCAAACGGCAAACGCATGTCTCAGTATTTT
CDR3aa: CASSLTRVGSNGKRMSQYF

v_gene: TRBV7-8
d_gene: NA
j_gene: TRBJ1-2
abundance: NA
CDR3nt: TGTGCCAGCAGCTTAGCCGTCGCAGGGCCCCATGGCTACACCTTC
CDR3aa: CASSLAVAGPHGYTF

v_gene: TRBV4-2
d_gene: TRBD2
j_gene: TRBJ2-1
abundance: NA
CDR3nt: TGTGCCAGCACACTCGTGGCGGAGCGGGACTGGCGCCCATTTTGGCAGTTCTTC
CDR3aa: CASTLVAERDWRPFWQFF

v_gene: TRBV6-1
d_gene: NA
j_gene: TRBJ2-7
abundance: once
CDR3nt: TGTGCCAGCAGTGAAACCCCTTTGACAGGCAACGAGCAGTACTTC
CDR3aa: CASSETPLTGNEQYF

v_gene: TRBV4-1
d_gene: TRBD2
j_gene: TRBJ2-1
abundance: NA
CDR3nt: TGCGCCAGCAGCCAAGGACTAGCGGGTGGATACAATGAGCAGTTCTTC
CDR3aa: CASSQGLAGGYNEQFF

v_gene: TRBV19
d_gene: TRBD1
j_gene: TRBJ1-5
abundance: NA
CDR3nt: TGTGCCAGTAGCCCCGGGACAGGGGGGACGGGGCCCCAGCATTTT
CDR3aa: CASSPGTGGTGPQHF

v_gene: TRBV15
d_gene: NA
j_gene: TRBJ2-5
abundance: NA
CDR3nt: TGTGCCACCAGCAGAGGGCTGCAAGAGACCCAGTACTTC
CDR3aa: CATSRGLQETQYF

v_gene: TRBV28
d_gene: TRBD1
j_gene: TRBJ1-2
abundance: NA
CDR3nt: TGTGCCAGCAGTTTAGGGGACAGACCCTATGGCTACACCTTC
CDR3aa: CASSLGDRPYGYTF

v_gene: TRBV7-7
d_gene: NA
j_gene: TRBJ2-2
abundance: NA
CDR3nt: TGTGCCAGCAGCCGCAGCGTTCACGGGGAGCTGTTTTTT
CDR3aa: CASSRSVHGELFF

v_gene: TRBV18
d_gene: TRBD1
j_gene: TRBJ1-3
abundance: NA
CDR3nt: TGTGCCAGCTCACCCTGGCCGGGACAGCCATCTGGAAACACCATATATTTT
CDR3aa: CASSPWPGQPSGNTIYF

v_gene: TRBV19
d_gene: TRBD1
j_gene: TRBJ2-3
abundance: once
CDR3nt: TGTGCCAGTAGTATCTCGGGACAGGGCATAGATACGCAGTATTTT
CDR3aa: CASSISGQGIDTQYF

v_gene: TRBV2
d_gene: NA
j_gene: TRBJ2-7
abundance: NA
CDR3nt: TGTGCCAGCAGTGCAACGGAGGGCGGGACCTACGAGCAGTACTTC
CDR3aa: CASSATEGGTYEQYF

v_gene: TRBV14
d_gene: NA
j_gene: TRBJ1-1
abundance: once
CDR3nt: TGTGCCAGCAGACGAACAGGGTCGCGCACTGAAGCTTTCTTT
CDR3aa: CASRRTGSRTEAFF

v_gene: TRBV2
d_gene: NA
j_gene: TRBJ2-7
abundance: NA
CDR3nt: TGTGCCAGCAGCCCCGAGGTAATCTACGAGCAGTACTTC
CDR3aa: CASSPEVIYEQYF

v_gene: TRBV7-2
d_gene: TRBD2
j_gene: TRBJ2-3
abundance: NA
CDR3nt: TGTGCCAGCAGCTTACCCGGGAGGGCCGGAGATACGCAGTATTTT
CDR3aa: CASSLPGRAGDTQYF

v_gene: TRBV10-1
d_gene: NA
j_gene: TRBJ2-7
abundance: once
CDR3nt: TGCGCCAGCACCCGACTTAGCGGCGCCTCCTACGAGCAGTACTTC
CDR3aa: CASTRLSGASYEQYF

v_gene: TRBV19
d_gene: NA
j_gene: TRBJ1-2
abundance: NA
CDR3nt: TGTGCCAGTAGTTCGACGGGTAGAGGACATCGCTATGGCTACACCTTC
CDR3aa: CASSSTGRGHRYGYTF

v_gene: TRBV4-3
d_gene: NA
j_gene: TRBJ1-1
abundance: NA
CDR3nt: TGCGCCAGCAGCCAAGATGGGGGTGATCGGACTGAAGCTTTCTTT
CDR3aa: CASSQDGGDRTEAFF

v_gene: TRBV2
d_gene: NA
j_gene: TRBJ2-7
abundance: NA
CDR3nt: TGTGCCAGCAGTTTCCGTTGGAGCTCCTACGAGCAGTACTTC
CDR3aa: CASSFRWSSYEQYF

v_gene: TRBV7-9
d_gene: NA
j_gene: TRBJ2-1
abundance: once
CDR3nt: TGTGCCAGCAGCTTCCTTATGGCGGGAATCCACAATGAGCAGTTCTTC
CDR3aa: CASSFLMAGIHNEQFF

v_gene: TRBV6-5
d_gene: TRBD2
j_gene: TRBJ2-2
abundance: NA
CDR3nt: TGTGCCAGCAGTTACAGGACTAGCGGGTATCCCGGGGAGCTGTTTTTT
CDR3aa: CASSYRTSGYPGELFF

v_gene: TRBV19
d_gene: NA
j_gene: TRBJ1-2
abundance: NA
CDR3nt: TGTGCCAGTAGTATCCCCAGGGAAGGGCCCGGTGGCTACACCTTC
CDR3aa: CASSIPREGPGGYTF